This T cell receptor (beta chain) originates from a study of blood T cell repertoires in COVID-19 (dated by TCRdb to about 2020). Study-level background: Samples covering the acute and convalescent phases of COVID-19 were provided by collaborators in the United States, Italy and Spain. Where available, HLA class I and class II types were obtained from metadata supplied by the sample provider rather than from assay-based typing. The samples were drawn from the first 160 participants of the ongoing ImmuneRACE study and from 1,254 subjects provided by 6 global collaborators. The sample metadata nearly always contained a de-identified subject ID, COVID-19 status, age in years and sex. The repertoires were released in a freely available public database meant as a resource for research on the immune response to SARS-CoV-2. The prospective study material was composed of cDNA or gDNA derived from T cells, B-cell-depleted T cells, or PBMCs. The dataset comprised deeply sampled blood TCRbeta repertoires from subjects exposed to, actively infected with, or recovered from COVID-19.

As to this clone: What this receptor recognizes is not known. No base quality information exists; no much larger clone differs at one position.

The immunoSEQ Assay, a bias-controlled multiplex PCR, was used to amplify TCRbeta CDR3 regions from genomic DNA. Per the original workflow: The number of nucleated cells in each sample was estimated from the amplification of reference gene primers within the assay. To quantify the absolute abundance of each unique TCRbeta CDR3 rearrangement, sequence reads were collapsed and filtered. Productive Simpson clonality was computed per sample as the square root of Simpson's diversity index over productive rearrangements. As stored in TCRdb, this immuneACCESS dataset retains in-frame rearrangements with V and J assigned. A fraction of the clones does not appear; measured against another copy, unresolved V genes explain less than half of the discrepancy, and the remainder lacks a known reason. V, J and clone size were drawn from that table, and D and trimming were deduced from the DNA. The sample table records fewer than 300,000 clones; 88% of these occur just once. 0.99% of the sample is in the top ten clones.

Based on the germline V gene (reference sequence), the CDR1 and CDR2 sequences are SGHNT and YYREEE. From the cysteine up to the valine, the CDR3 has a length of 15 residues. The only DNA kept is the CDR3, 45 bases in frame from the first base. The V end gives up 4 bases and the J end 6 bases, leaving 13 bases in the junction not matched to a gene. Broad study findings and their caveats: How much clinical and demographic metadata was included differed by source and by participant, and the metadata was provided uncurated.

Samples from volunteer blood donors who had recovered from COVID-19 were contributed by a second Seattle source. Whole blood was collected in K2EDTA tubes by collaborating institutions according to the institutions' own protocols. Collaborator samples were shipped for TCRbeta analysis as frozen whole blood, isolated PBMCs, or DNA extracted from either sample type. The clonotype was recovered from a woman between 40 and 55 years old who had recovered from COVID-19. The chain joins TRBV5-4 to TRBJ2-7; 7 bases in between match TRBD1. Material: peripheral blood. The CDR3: CASSPGRDRDSEQYV. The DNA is TGTGCCAGCAGCCCCGGACGCGACCGGGACAGCGAGCAGTACGTC.